This T cell receptor (beta chain) was sequenced for a study of blood T cell repertoires in COVID-19. Background on the study: The United States, Italy and Spain were the sources of the acute and convalescent COVID-19 samples. The analysed material was cDNA or gDNA that came from T cells, B-cell-depleted T cells, or PBMCs.

The repertoire was sequenced with immunoSEQ multiplex PCR; TCRdb's copy has only in-frame clones and lacks some. The profile shows about 120,000 clones, over 65% of them singletons. Germline CDR1 and CDR2: SGHNT and YYREEE (reference sequence). The CDR3 is made up of 15 amino acids. V dropped 4 bases and J dropped 3 bases, with 16 bases sitting between them. The chain has TRBV5-4 and TRBJ1-2; perhaps TRBD1 as D (5 bases). This clonotype was sampled from a woman over 75 with acute or convalescent COVID-19. The sample comprised peripheral blood. The CDR3 DNA is TGTGCCAGCAGCCCGAGTGGGGGGGGATACTATGGCTACACCTTC. It is translated as CASSPSGGGYYGYTF.